These T cell receptor beta chains were read from a single sample in a study of PD-L1 blockade in urothelial cancer. Assay: immunoSEQ multiplex PCR; the TCRdb copy retains only in-frame clones and omits some. Of roughly 50,000 clones listed, approximately 80% were seen once; the top ten hold 3% to 4%. Sequencing was performed on PBMCs, taken around atezolizumab (anti-PD-L1) treatment. These receptors originate from a man in his 70s with urothelial cancer. The CDR3 runs from the conserved cysteine through the conserved F or W. A D gene is named only where the DNA matches it firmly. Only some rows state a clone size, as once, few, many or a class for expanded clones.

>TRBJ1-6|TRBD1|TRBV18|.
CASSLGGQGKSPLHF
TGTGCCAGCTCACTAGGCGGACAGGGCAAATCACCCCTCCACTTT
>TRBJ2-3|.|TRBV2|.
CASSSQGTDTQYF
TGTGCCAGCAGTAGCCAGGGCACAGATACGCAGTATTTT
>TRBJ1-4|TRBD1|TRBV2|.
CASRRDRDPTNEKLFF
TGTGCCAGCAGGAGGGACAGGGACCCAACTAATGAAAAACTGTTTTTT
>TRBJ2-3|.|TRBV5-1|.
CASSLGGVRTDTQYF
TGCGCCAGCAGCTTGGGGGGAGTCCGGACAGATACGCAGTATTTT
>TRBJ2-6|TRBD1|TRBV28|.
CASSLGQNRGAGANVLTF
TGTGCCAGCAGTTTGGGGCAAAACAGGGGGGCTGGGGCCAACGTCCTGACTTTC
>TRBJ1-2|.|TRBV2|few
CASSMSGVGYGYTF
TGTGCCAGCAGTATGTCAGGGGTGGGCTATGGCTACACCTTC
>TRBJ2-7|TRBD1|TRBV29-1|few
CSVAGAGGSYEQYF
TGCAGCGTTGCTGGGGCAGGGGGCAGCTACGAGCAGTACTTC
>TRBJ2-7|TRBD2|TRBV7-9|.
CASSLPAGVVEQYF
TGTGCCAGCAGCTTACCAGCGGGGGTAGTCGAGCAGTACTTC
>TRBJ1-1|.|TRBV18|.
CASSRTDMNTEAFF
TGTGCCAGCTCACGGACAGATATGAACACTGAAGCTTTCTTT
>TRBJ2-5|TRBD2|TRBV6-1|.
CASSEGLAGARSETQYF
TGTGCCAGCAGTGAAGGTCTAGCGGGAGCGCGGTCAGAGACCCAGTACTTC
>TRBJ1-1|.|TRBV5-1|many
CASSLEQGRTEAFF
TGCGCCAGCAGCTTGGAGCAGGGCAGGACTGAAGCTTTCTTT
>TRBJ2-1|.|TRBV5-1|.
CASSLGGGYSYNEQFF
TGCGCCAGCAGCTTGGGGGGAGGCTATTCCTACAATGAGCAGTTCTTC
>TRBJ1-2|TRBD1|TRBV2|.
CASSDPTGPLSYTF
TGTGCCAGCAGTGATCCGACAGGGCCCCTCAGCTACACCTTC
>TRBJ2-2|.|TRBV6-5|.
CASSAGGELFF
TGTGCCAGCAGTGCAGGCGGGGAGCTGTTTTTT
>TRBJ2-3|TRBD2|TRBV7-2|.
CASSLALAGGPQTDTQYF
TGTGCCAGCAGCTTAGCCCTAGCGGGGGGGCCACAGACAGATACGCAGTATTTT
>TRBJ2-7|TRBD2|TRBV11-1|.
CASSPRGLAGLKQYF
TGTGCCAGCAGCCCACGGGGACTAGCGGGACTCAAGCAGTACTTC
>TRBJ1-1|.|TRBV7-9|.
CASSSGEGPPVAFF
TGTGCCAGCAGCTCGGGGGAGGGGCCCCCCGTGGCTTTCTTT
>TRBJ2-5|TRBD2|TRBV25-1|.
CASSDRTSGRGTQYF
TGTGCCAGCAGTGATCGGACTAGCGGGAGGGGTACCCAGTACTTC
>TRBJ2-5|TRBD1|TRBV7-2|.
CASSSRRITGGVGGTQYF
TGTGCCAGCAGCTCACGTCGGATCACAGGGGGAGTGGGCGGGACCCAGTACTTC
>TRBJ1-2|.|TRBV11-2|.
CASSLVRTRNYGYTF
TGTGCCAGCAGCTTAGTTCGGACTCGGAACTATGGCTACACCTTC
>TRBJ2-3|TRBD2|TRBV13|.
CASSLGNSGERDTQYF
TGTGCCAGCAGCCTTGGAAACAGCGGGGAAAGAGATACGCAGTATTTT
>TRBJ2-7|.|TRBV27|once
CASSPRTDSSYEQYF
TGTGCCAGCAGTCCTCGGACCGACAGCTCCTACGAGCAGTACTTC
>TRBJ1-4|.|TRBV18|.
CASSPGNNEKLFF
TGTGCCAGCTCTCCCGGGAATAATGAAAAACTGTTTTTT
>TRBJ2-1|.|TRBV11-2|few
CASSLLGATYNEQFF
TGTGCCAGCAGCTTGTTGGGGGCCACCTACAATGAGCAGTTCTTC
>TRBJ2-3|.|TRBV29-1|.
CSVSGDGTDTQYF
TGCAGCGTTTCAGGGGATGGGACAGATACGCAGTATTTT
>TRBJ2-3|TRBD2|TRBV18|.
CASSGTSGSATQYF
TGTGCCAGCTCAGGGACTAGCGGGAGCGCTACGCAGTATTTT
>TRBJ2-1|TRBD2|TRBV28|.
CASSLVGTSGRNEQFF
TGTGCCAGCAGTTTAGTCGGGACTAGCGGGAGGAATGAGCAGTTCTTC
>TRBJ1-2|TRBD1|TRBV4-1|.
CASSRGTGDGYTF
TGCGCCAGCAGCCGAGGTACAGGGGATGGCTACACCTTC
>TRBJ2-7|TRBD2|TRBV7-3|once
CASSLLAGAFYEQYF
TGTGCCAGCAGCTTATTAGCGGGAGCCTTCTACGAGCAGTACTTC
>TRBJ1-1|TRBD1|TRBV6-5|few
CASKDRGRPEAFF
TGTGCCAGCAAGGACAGGGGGCGTCCAGAAGCTTTCTTT
>TRBJ2-5|.|TRBV2|.
CASSGASREETQYF
TGTGCCAGCAGTGGGGCTTCGAGGGAAGAGACCCAGTACTTC
>TRBJ2-2|TRBD1|TRBV2|.
CASTSKGGQGTGELFF
TGTGCCAGCACTTCCAAGGGGGGACAGGGCACCGGGGAGCTGTTTTTT
>TRBJ2-3|TRBD2|TRBV11-2|.
CASSLDLLAGGATDTQYF
TGTGCCAGCAGCTTAGATCTCTTAGCGGGAGGAGCGACAGATACGCAGTATTTT
>TRBJ1-5|.|TRBV2|once
CASSGSRGQPQHF
TGTGCCAGCAGCGGATCCCGAGGTCAGCCCCAGCATTTT
>TRBJ2-7|.|TRBV18|.
CASSRDTDSYEQYF
TGTGCCAGCTCACGGGACACAGACTCCTACGAGCAGTACTTC
>TRBJ1-1|.|TRBV18|.
CASSRPPGLLNTEAFF
TGTGCCAGCTCACGACCCCCCGGACTCCTGAACACTGAAGCTTTCTTT
>TRBJ2-1|TRBD1|TRBV10-3|once
CAISEPRGRGNEQFF
TGTGCCATCAGTGAGCCCAGGGGGCGCGGAAATGAGCAGTTCTTC
>TRBJ2-7|TRBD1|TRBV11-2|.
CASSLGTGRKLYEQYF
TGTGCCAGCAGCTTAGGGACAGGACGAAAATTGTACGAGCAGTACTTC
>TRBJ2-3|.|TRBV7-2|.
CASQRNPAGTDTQYF
TGTGCCAGCCAACGAAATCCCGCGGGGACAGATACGCAGTATTTT
>TRBJ2-1|TRBD2|TRBV28|.
CASNWGLENEQFF
TGTGCCAGCAATTGGGGACTAGAAAATGAGCAGTTCTTC
>TRBJ2-5|TRBD2|TRBV4-1|.
CASSQEGTSGGRKETQYF
TGCGCCAGCAGCCAAGAAGGTACTAGCGGGGGGCGAAAAGAGACCCAGTACTTC
>TRBJ2-1|TRBD1|TRBV11-3|.
CASSHRGRNEQFF
TGTGCCAGCAGCCACAGGGGGCGCAATGAGCAGTTCTTC
>TRBJ2-1|TRBD1|TRBV7-2|.
CASSLRTGGRDNEQFF
TGTGCCAGCAGCTTAAGGACAGGGGGCCGGGACAATGAGCAGTTCTTC
>TRBJ1-1|.|TRBV7-9|.
CASSSSGGHTEAFF
TGTGCCAGCAGCTCATCCGGGGGACACACTGAAGCTTTCTTT
>TRBJ1-5|.|TRBV7-2|.
CASSSNSQGSQPQHF
TGTGCCAGCAGCTCGAACTCACAGGGAAGTCAGCCCCAGCATTTT